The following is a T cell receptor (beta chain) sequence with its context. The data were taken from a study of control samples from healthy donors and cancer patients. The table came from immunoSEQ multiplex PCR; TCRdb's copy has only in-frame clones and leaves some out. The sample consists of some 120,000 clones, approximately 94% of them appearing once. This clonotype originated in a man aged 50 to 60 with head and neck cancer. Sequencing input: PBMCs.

The CDR3, as DNA: TGTGCCAGCAGCTTGGGGGGCAGGGGAGGGCAGTACTTC. It is translated as CASSLGGRGGQYF. The chain employs TRBV5-4 and TRBJ2-7; D tentatively fits TRBD1 or TRBD2 (6 bases each). V gave up 0 bases and J gave up 9 bases, with 13 bases separating them. Germline assignment: CDR1 SGHNT and CDR2 YYREEE (reference sequence). The CDR3 extends over 13 amino acids.